This T cell receptor beta chain derives from a study of blood T cell repertoires in COVID-19. For the study at large: Collection of acute and convalescent COVID-19 samples took place in the United States, Italy and Spain. The analysed material was cDNA or gDNA that came from T cells, B-cell-depleted T cells, or PBMCs.

Those who participated ranged in age from 18 to 89 years and resided in approximately 23 US areas. From germline, CDR1 is MNHEY and CDR2 SMNVEV (reference sequence). V was shortened by 2 bases and J by 6 bases, with 11 bases between the two germline ends. This CDR3 contains 13 residues. Per the original methods: By means of reference gene primer amplification, nucleated cell counts were estimated. Assay used: immunoSEQ multiplex PCR; TCRdb lists only in-frame clones, some missing. The V and J calls and the clone size are those of that table, but D and trimming were determined from the DNA. Of roughly 330,000 clones detected, 80% to 90% appear once; the ten largest clones hold about 5%.

Sequenced input: PBMCs or T cells enriched from blood (not recorded which). The receptor comes from a man younger than 45 who had recovered from COVID-19. J is TRBJ2-7 and V is TRBV27; D might be TRBD2 (6 bases). The CDR3 reads CASSLNGGLEQYF. CDR3 sequence (DNA): TGTGCCAGCAGTTTAAACGGGGGTCTCGAGCAGTACTTC.